The 27 T cell receptor beta chains given below trace back to one sample, sequenced in a study of T cells after yellow fever vaccination. TCRdb called the 5' RACE reads again in MiXCR, with one record for every CDR3 protein. The top ten hold roughly a fifth of the sample, which has approximately 250,000 distinct CDR3 sequences, over 3% seen once. This sample comprised PBMCs, obtained 15 days after the yellow fever booster vaccination. The source is a man in his late teens or twenties who received the YFV17D yellow fever vaccine.

Ten or more counts support this clonotype. The V call is TRBV18, the J call TRBJ1-6; a weak D match, TRBD1 (5 bases). The ends were cut back, 4 bases at V and 5 bases at J, with 15 bases in the middle. This CDR3 has 16 residues. Germline CDR1 reads KGHSH; CDR2 reads LQKENI. The CDR3 DNA reads as TGTGCCAGCTCACGCATTCCGGGACTGAATAATTCACCCCTCCACTTT. This gives the protein CASSRIPGLNNSPLHF.

This clonotype was counted at least ten times. The chain joins TRBV6-5 to TRBJ2-1; no reliable D call. CDR3 length equals 16 residues. Germline-derived CDR1 and CDR2 are MNHEY and SVGAGI. Deletions cut 5 bases from V and 2 bases from J, with 16 bases between. CDR3 sequence: CASSGREQLAYNEQFF. The CDR3 region has the DNA TGTGCCAGCAGTGGCCGTGAGCAGCTAGCCTACAATGAGCAGTTCTTC.

Comment on this clonotype: A much larger clonotype is one base distant, so this may be a read error. V is TRBV20-1 and J is TRBJ2-7; D perhaps matches TRBD2 (6 bases). CDR1 is DFQATT and CDR2 is SNEGSKA in the germline V gene (reference sequence). The CDR3 covers 13 residues. V lost 5 bases, J lost 1 base, and 12 bases lay in between. For the CDR3, the DNA is TGCAGTGCTCTAGACGGGGGTTCCTACGAGCAGTACGTC. It specifies CSALDGGSYEQYV.

This clonotype was seen many times. The chain has TRBV12-3 or TRBV12-4 and TRBJ1-2; no definite D call. V lost 0 bases and J 7 bases, leaving 12 bases between the germline ends. This CDR3 has 14 residues. The chain's CDR3 is CASSLARGKGGYTF. The CDR3 bases are TGTGCCAGCAGTTTAGCCCGGGGAAAGGGTGGCTACACCTTC.

This clonotype has a count of ten or more. V and J are TRBV20-1 and TRBJ1-2; no definite D call. The CDR3 is 12 amino acids. From germline, CDR1 is DFQATT and CDR2 SNEGSKA (reference sequence). The V end lost 3 bases, the J end lost 0 bases, and 5 bases lay between the germline ends. In DNA, the CDR3 is TGCAGTGCTAGGGACCCTAACTATGGCTACACCTTC. Amino acid sequence: CSARDPNYGYTF.

The chain carries TRBV10-3 and TRBJ2-5; a possible D gene is TRBD2 (7 bases). In germline, CDR1 is ENHRY, CDR2 SYGVKD. Trimming took 8 bases from V and 0 from J, leaving 13 bases between them. The CDR3 extends over 14 amino acids. The CDR3 here is CAIGGGVYQETQYF. DNA of the CDR3: TGTGCCATCGGAGGGGGGGTGTACCAAGAGACCCAGTACTTC.

The sample holds many counts of this clonotype. The chain uses TRBV10-1 and TRBJ2-2, with 8 bases matching TRBD2. The CDR3 is made up of 15 amino acids. From germline, CDR1 is WNHNN and CDR2 SYGVQD (reference sequence). The J segment lost 1 base and the V segment lost 6 bases, leaving 4 bases of the junction unmatched. The CDR3 coding sequence is TGCGCCAGCAGGCCCGGGGGGGTGAACACCGGGGAGCTGTTTTTT. Translated: CASRPGGVNTGELFF.

This sequence joins TRBV5-1 and TRBJ2-1; 8 bases line up with TRBD2. The CDR3 covers 17 residues. V dropped 4 bases and J dropped 6; count of bases not matched to a gene: 15. Per germline, CDR1 SGHRS and CDR2 YFSETQ. CDR3 DNA: TGCGCCAGCAGCAACCAACCGGGACTAGTGGGGGGCAATGAGCAGTTCTTC. Protein product: CASSNQPGLVGGNEQFF. The full variable domain, in which reference TRBV5-1 and TRBJ2-1 provide the parts outside the CDR3, is KAGVTQTPRYLIKTRGQQVTLSCSPISGHRSVSWYQQTPGQGLQFLFEYFSETQRNKGNFPGRFSGRQFSNSRSEMNVSTLELGDSALYLCASSNQPGLVGGNEQFFGPGTRLTVL.

This clonotype was detected many times. This chain joins TRBV7-2 and TRBJ1-1; D is undetermined. The CDR3 is 13 residues long. CDR1 is SGHTA, CDR2 FQGNSA, per germline. With 0 bases removed from V and 7 bases from J, the gap between germline ends came to 9 bases. The CDR3 sequence is CASSLALKIEAFF. In DNA form, the CDR3 reads TGTGCCAGCAGCTTAGCGCTGAAGATTGAAGCTTTCTTT.

The table lists this clonotype with many counts. The chain couples TRBV5-1 to TRBJ2-1; 9 nucleotides agree with TRBD2. The CDR3 is made up of 15 amino acids. Germline V CDR1 and CDR2: SGHRS, YFSETQ. Germline trimming cut 0 bases from V and 7 bases from J; bases unmatched to any gene: 5. The CDR3 sequence: CASSLVAGGENEQFF. For the CDR3, the DNA is TGCGCCAGCAGCTTGGTTGCGGGGGGGGAGAATGAGCAGTTCTTC.

This clonotype was seen ten or more times. The chain employs TRBV7-6 and TRBJ2-7; TRBD1 agrees at 8 bases. V was clipped by 3 bases and J by 4 bases; unmatched bases: 2. The CDR3 totals 13 residues. CDR1 SGHVS and CDR2 FNYEAQ come from the germline V gene. In DNA form, the CDR3 reads TGTGCCAGCAGCTTTGGACAGGGTTACGAGCAGTACTTC. Translating gives CASSFGQGYEQYF.

There are many counts of this clonotype. The chain carries TRBV12-3 or TRBV12-4 and TRBJ2-3; TRBD2 matches 12 bases. V lost 6 bases to trimming and J lost 1 base; unmatched junction nucleotides: 2. This CDR3 has 15 amino acids. CDR3 in DNA: TGTGCCAGCAGAAGGACTAGCGGGGGCACAGATACGCAGTATTTT. Its translation is CASRRTSGGTDTQYF.

This clonotype was observed many times. The J gene is TRBJ1-2, the V gene TRBV12-3 or TRBV12-4; tentatively, D is TRBD1 (5 bases). There are 12 residues in the CDR3. Trimming removed 6 bases at V and 2 bases at J, with 7 bases between. CDR3 in DNA: TGTGCCAGCAGGGGGCTGAACTATGGCTACACCTTC. This translates into CASRGLNYGYTF.

In its sample, this clonotype was seen a few times. The V and J genes are TRBV30 and TRBJ1-2; TRBD1 is a possible D gene (5 bases). The CDR3 consists of 11 residues. Germline V gene sequence: CDR1 GTSNPN, CDR2 SVGIG (reference sequence). V was trimmed by 0 bases and J by 7 bases, leaving 6 bases between them. CDR3 sequence reads: CAWSVGGGYTF. CDR3 bases: TGTGCCTGGAGTGTGGGGGGTGGCTACACCTTC.

This clonotype showed up many times. The chain links TRBV12-3 or TRBV12-4 to TRBJ1-4; the match to TRBD1 covers 7 bases. V shed 7 bases and J 7 bases; nucleotides not matched to a gene: 9. The CDR3 runs 14 residues. The DNA for the CDR3 is TGTGCCAGCACTCTACAGGGGATCGGTGAAAAACTGTTTTTT. Residues: CASTLQGIGEKLFF.

This clonotype was observed at least ten times. The chain employs TRBV7-2 and TRBJ2-2, with TRBD1 identical over 7 bases. The CDR3 extends over 16 amino acids. Germline CDR1 and CDR2: SGHTA and FQGNSA. The V and J ends lost 5 bases and 7 bases, in that order; junction bases with no gene match: 13. The CDR3 region has the DNA TGTGCCAGCAGCCTCAGGGGGACACCAAAAGGCGGGGAGCTGTTTTTT. Residues: CASSLRGTPKGGELFF.

This clonotype was seen a few times. This chain joins TRBV5-1 and TRBJ2-3; D is unresolved. The CDR3 length is 13 residues. The V gene lost 3 bases and the J gene lost 4 bases, with 9 bases spanning the gap. Germline lookup yields CDR1 SGHRS and CDR2 YFSETQ. The DNA of the CDR3 is TGCGCCAGCAGCTCGGAGTCGGCAGATACGCAGTATTTT. This gives the protein CASSSESADTQYF.

The table lists this clonotype with a few counts. The rearrangement joins TRBV5-1 to TRBJ2-2; D possibly corresponds to TRBD1 (5 bases). The CDR3 is 14 amino acids. The germline CDR1 and CDR2 sequences are SGHRS and YFSETQ. V was clipped by 4 bases and J by 5 bases, with 12 bases between them. DNA for the CDR3: TGCGCCAGCAGCCGTGAACAGGAAACCGGGGAGCTGTTTTTT. Its protein product is CASSREQETGELFF.

This clonotype was detected many times. The rearrangement uses TRBV12-3 or TRBV12-4 and TRBJ1-2; D not certain. V was trimmed by 5 bases and J by 1 base, leaving 8 bases between them. The CDR3 is 13 residues long. The CDR3 coding sequence is TGTGCCAGCAGTCCCACGGATAACTATGGCTACACCTTC. Translation: CASSPTDNYGYTF.

This clonotype was counted many times. J is TRBJ2-5 and V is TRBV7-2, with D unresolved. The V gene lost 5 bases and the J gene lost 4 bases, with 20 bases spanning the gap. The germline V gene encodes CDR1 SGHTA and CDR2 FQGNSA. The CDR3 length is 16 residues. This CDR3 is CASSPARSVLGETQYF. The CDR3 nucleotides read TGTGCCAGCAGCCCAGCCCGGTCGGTTTTGGGAGAGACCCAGTACTTC. The entire variable domain, with the rest obtained from reference TRBV7-2 and TRBJ2-5, is as follows: GAGVSQSPSNKVTEKGKDVELRCDPISGHTALYWYRQSLGQGLEFLIYFQGNSAPDKSGLPSDRFSAERTGGSVSTLTIQRTQQEDSAVYLCASSPARSVLGETQYFGPGTRLLVL.

This clonotype was counted many times. V gene TRBV3-1 combines with J gene TRBJ2-3; 8 bases are a match to TRBD1. The germline V gene has CDR1 LGHDT and CDR2 YNNKEL (reference sequence). The CDR3 totals 18 residues. The V segment lost 2 bases and the J segment 3 bases; nucleotides outside the gene matches: 13. The CDR3 reads CASSQSRGLGLNTDTQYF. The CDR3 coding sequence is TGTGCCAGCAGCCAATCCAGGGGGCTGGGTTTAAATACAGATACGCAGTATTTT.

On this clonotype itself: A read error may be the cause here, since a much bigger clone is one base away. V and J are TRBV20-1 and TRBJ2-3; 7 nucleotides match TRBD2. This CDR3 is built from 12 residues. The germline V gene encodes CDR1 DFQATT and CDR2 SNEGSKA (reference sequence). The CDR3: CSIAGSTDTKYF. The DNA of the CDR3 is TGCAGTATAGCGGGTTCCACAGATACGAAGTATTTT.

This clonotype was counted many times. Here the CDR3 reads CASSEQTGGYTEAFF. The DNA for the CDR3 is TGTGCCAGCAGTGAACAAACAGGGGGCTACACTGAAGCTTTCTTT. The chain employs TRBV6-1 and TRBJ1-1; 9 positions agree with TRBD1. This CDR3 spans 15 amino acids. V lost 2 bases to trimming and J lost 3 bases; unmatched junction nucleotides: 4. Germline CDR1 and CDR2: MNHNS and SASEGT.

This clonotype appeared many times. The chain combines TRBV5-1 with TRBJ2-5; D gene unclear. Per germline, CDR1 SGHRS and CDR2 YFSETQ. The CDR3 is 12 residues long. Trimming took 5 bases from V and 4 from J, leaving 9 bases between them. The CDR3: CASRGGRETQYF. The CDR3 nucleotides are TGCGCCAGCAGAGGTGGCCGAGAGACCCAGTACTTC.

This clonotype has a count of ten or more. The chain joins TRBV4-1 to TRBJ1-2, with D uncertain. Germline values: CDR1 MGHRA, CDR2 YSYEKL. This CDR3 has 16 residues. V was cut by 0 bases and J by 2 bases, with 13 bases left in between. The CDR3 nucleotides read TGCGCCAGCAGCCAAGATGCTATGGGCGGGAACTATGGCTACACCTTC. This translates into CASSQDAMGGNYGYTF.

At least ten counts were recorded for this clonotype. The chain links TRBV27 to TRBJ2-7, with TRBD2 as a possible D gene (5 bases). Germline lookup yields CDR1 MNHEY and CDR2 SMNVEV (reference sequence). This CDR3 has 12 amino acids. Trimming shortened V by 4 bases and J by 8 bases, and 12 bases separated the two germline ends. CDR3 in amino acids: CASSSVRGKQYV. DNA for the CDR3: TGTGCCAGCAGTTCCGTTCGGGGAAAGCAGTACGTC.

The rearrangement uses TRBV6-5 and TRBJ2-3; 10 nucleotides line up with TRBD2. CDR3 length equals 18 residues. J was trimmed by 7 bases and V by 6 bases; bases with no gene match: 19. The germline V gene encodes CDR1 MNHEY and CDR2 SVGAGI. The CDR3 sequence is CASSYRITSGGALNTQYF. The CDR3 coding sequence is TGTGCCAGCAGCTACAGAATTACCAGCGGGGGGGCGTTAAATACGCAGTATTTT.